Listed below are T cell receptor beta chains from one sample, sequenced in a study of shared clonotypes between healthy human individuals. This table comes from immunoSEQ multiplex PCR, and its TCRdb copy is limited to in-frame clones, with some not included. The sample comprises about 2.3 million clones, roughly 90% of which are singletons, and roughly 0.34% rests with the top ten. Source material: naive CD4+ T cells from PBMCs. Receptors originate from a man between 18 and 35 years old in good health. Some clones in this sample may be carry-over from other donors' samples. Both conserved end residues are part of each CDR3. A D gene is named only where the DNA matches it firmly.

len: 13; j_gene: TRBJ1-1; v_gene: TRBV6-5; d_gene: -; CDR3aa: CASSYRGWTEAFF
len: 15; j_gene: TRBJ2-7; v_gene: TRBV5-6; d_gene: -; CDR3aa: CASSLVAGASYEQYF
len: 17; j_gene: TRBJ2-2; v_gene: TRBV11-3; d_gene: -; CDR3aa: CASSLDGQGLNTGELFF
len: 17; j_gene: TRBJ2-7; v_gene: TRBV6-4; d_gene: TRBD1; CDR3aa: CAPPKVVLRGLGYEQYF
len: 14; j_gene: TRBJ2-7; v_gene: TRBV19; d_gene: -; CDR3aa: CASSGAPSRDEQYF
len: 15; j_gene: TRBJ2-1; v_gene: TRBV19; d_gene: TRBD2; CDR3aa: CASSVGLAVLNEQFF
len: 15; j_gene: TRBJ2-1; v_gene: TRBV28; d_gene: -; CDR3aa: CASSIPTQGGNEQFF
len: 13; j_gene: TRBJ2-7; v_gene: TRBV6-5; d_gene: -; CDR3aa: CASSYIGGHEQYF
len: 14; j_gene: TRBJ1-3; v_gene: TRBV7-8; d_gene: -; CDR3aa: CASSKGYSGNTIYF
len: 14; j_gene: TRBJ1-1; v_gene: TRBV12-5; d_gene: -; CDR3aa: CASSPGGRNTEAFF
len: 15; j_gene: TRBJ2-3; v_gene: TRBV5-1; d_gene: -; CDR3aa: CASSRRGPSTDTQYF
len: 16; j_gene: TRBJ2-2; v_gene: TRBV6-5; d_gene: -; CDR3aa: CASSLRGSANTGELFF
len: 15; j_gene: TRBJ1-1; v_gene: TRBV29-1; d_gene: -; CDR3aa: CSVSSDRRMNTEAFF
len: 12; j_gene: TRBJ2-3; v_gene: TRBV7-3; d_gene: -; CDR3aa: CASSSNTDTQYF
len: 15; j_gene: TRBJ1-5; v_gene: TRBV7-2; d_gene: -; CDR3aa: CASSPAGGGNQPQHF
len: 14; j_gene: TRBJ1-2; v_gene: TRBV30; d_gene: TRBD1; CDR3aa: CAWSRDSGPYGYTF
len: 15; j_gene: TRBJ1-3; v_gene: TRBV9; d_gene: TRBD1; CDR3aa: CASSSSTGAGNTIYF
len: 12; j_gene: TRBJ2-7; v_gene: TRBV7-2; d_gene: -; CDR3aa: CASSSLSREQYF
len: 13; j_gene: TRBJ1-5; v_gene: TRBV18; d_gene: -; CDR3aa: CASSPGVDQPQHF
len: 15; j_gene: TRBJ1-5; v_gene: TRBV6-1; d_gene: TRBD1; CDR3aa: CASSQGERGNQPQHF
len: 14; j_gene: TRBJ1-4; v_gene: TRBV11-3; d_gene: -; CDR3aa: CASSQRPENEKLFF
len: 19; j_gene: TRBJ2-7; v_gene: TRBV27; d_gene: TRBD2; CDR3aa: CASSLPRLAGGPISYEQYF